This T cell receptor beta chain was captured in a study of shared clonotypes between healthy human individuals (dated by TCRdb to the early 2020s). Regarding the research as a whole: Two women and three men aged 18 to 49 years were included in the cohort. Blood TCR repertoires of five healthy adults were deeply sequenced to estimate repertoire size and the extent of clonotype sharing between individuals. Different laboratories and diverse techniques were used to prepare libraries and sequence TCR repertoires, to increase sequencing depth and limit assay-specific biases. Between about 0.8 and 9 billion PBMCs per donor were obtained by leukapheresis. For each donor, three plates each were used for CD4 naive and CD4 memory, two plates were used for CD8 naive, and one plate was used for CD8 memory. Here is what the overall study found, with its caveats: Estimated clonotype richness was generally larger for naive than for memory subsets. The genetic and exposure-history diversity represented was limited by the small number of donors. Clonotypes shared by all four sorted-subset donors showed higher generation probabilities than non-shared clonotypes. Pairwise subsampling led to the expectation that sequencing depth would affect the degree of clonotype sharing among donors. Even with the large sequencing depth, rarefaction of the sorted-subset datasets indicated that sequencing was incomplete. When several donors were compared, the shared fraction of clonotypes was around 4.6% for naive CD4, roughly 3.3% for naive CD8, 2.3% for memory CD4, and 0.4% for memory CD8. Only blood was sampled, and tissue TCR repertoires likely differ from those in blood.

Using the deep immunoSEQ assay, multiplex PCR amplified TCR CDR3 regions from genomic DNA. For each cell subset, the extracted genomic DNA was distributed evenly across all wells of several immunoSEQ 96-well plates, and each plate served as one replicate. For sorted subsets, each replicate PCR was loaded with about 0.2 ug genomic DNA, equivalent to about 33,000 T cell genomes. Purified libraries were quantified with a Qubit 3.0 fluorometer, sized on a Bioanalyzer 2100, and re-quantified with the KAPA Library Quantification kit. Every immunoSEQ 96-well plate was sequenced on a separate single-read 150-cycle Illumina NextSeq 550 flow cell. In the source study's methods: Because the immunoSEQ output held only junctional sequences and lacked quality scores, the filtering could not match the filtering applied to full-length reads. To assign V/J genes and CDR3, sequences were annotated against IMGT germline references using PyIR, a Python wrapper for IgBLAST v1.9. Reads were removed for weak V/J assignments (E-value above 1e-6), missing CDR3, stop codons, out-of-frame junctions, or ambiguous translated residues. V3J clonotypes were defined by identical inferred V gene, J gene, and CDR3 amino acid sequence. The percentage overlap between two repertoires was calculated by dividing the number of shared unique clonotypes by the size of the smaller repertoire. RTK rarefaction, the Chao1 estimator, and Recon v2.1 estimates of unobserved clonotypes were used to assess repertoire richness. For all TCRbeta clonotypes obtained by the gDNA method from a handful of donors, generation probabilities were computed with OLGA. TCRdb provides this immuneACCESS table in a form limited to in-frame rearrangements. Some clones are lacking; in checked studies, under half of them reflect an unresolved V gene, and why the rest are absent is not known. The V and J calls and the clone size are those of that table, but D and trimming were determined from the DNA. The sample yields approximately 2,300,000 clones; 85% to 95% were counted once. 0.37% of the sample is taken by the ten largest.

A word on this clone: Its antigen is still unknown. No much larger clone is present one base from it, and per-base qualities are unavailable.

Donors were healthy HIV-negative adults with no recently reported acute infections or vaccinations. Only Caucasian adults living in Nashville, Tennessee, USA were represented among the donors. CD4+ T cells were enriched by magnetic negative selection, after which naive cells were positively selected on CD45RA and the negative fraction was taken as the memory subset. Blood was collected by leukapheresis, and PBMCs were isolated by Ficoll-Histopaque density gradient centrifugation and then cryopreserved in liquid nitrogen vapor phase. Analytical flow cytometry was used to check the purity and quantity of each magnetically sorted T cell population. Genomic DNA was isolated from every sorted fraction and measured by UV absorbance on a Nanodrop 2000c. According to the germline V gene, CDR1 reads MDHEN and CDR2 reads SYDVKM. The V and J ends are trimmed by 7 bases and 8 bases, leaving 14 bases between them. The CDR3, from cysteine to phenylalanine, totals 12 residues. Just CDR3 DNA is preserved here, 36 bases in frame from base 1.

The rearrangement joined TRBV28 to TRBJ1-2, with the D gene call left open. Source material: naive CD4+ T cells from PBMCs. Reading the label with the study, this specimen's cell subset or site is: CD45RA+ positively selected. This sequence originates from a man aged 18 to 30 in good health. Some clones in this sample may be carry-over from other donors' samples. Here is the DNA: TGTGCCAGCACCCTTGGGTCGACCGGCTACACCTTC. Translated, this gives CASTLGSTGYTF.